This T cell receptor (beta chain) was captured in a study of cytomegalovirus exposure and HLA in healthy donors. General observations from the study: The records held CMV serostatus as the only immune exposure information. The authors later linked a missense DCLRE1C variant to TCR beta V- and J-gene trimming. The authors enumerated over 150 TCR beta chains as linked to cytomegalovirus.

The primer mix had 60 Vbeta and 13 Jbeta primers. The protocol was immunoSEQ multiplex PCR, while the TCRdb copy is restricted to in-frame clones and leaves out a portion. The top ten hold roughly 2.5% of the sample, which has under 200,000 clones, 70% to 90% seen once. On this clone itself: Its antigen is undetermined.

V shed 1 base and J 9 bases; nucleotides not matched to a gene: 5. Germline V gene sequence: CDR1 SGHTA, CDR2 FQGNSA. The CDR3 has 15 residues. V usage is TRBV7-2 and J usage is TRBJ1-6; 8 nucleotides align to TRBD1. Sequencing input: PBMCs. The sequence came from a man aged 25 to 40 in good health and CMV-seropositive. The CDR3 here is CASSLERTGISPLHF. The CDR3 nucleotides are TGTGCCAGCAGCTTAGAGAGGACAGGGATTTCACCCCTCCACTTT.